This note documents a single TCR beta chain sequence. Antigen unknown. This entry belongs to a study of blood T cell dynamics during melanoma immunotherapy. Study conclusions and caveats: At W3, later disease-control patients showed bifurcated PBMC repertoire changes, unlike progressors.

The CDR3 spans 13 residues. V lost 0 bases and J 1 base, leaving 3 bases between the germline ends. CDR1 and CDR2 (germline): LGHNA, YSLEER. Sample time point: week 3, after first cycle of checkpoint inhibitor. A fixed DNA input of roughly 0.35 ug was used per bulk PBMC sample. Measured with immunoSEQ multiplex PCR; TCRdb has only the in-frame clones, and not every one. Of approximately 11,000 clones in the sample, roughly 87% are singletons; the top ten hold nearly 25%. The material was blood, obtained from a patient treated with checkpoint blockade. The chain employs TRBV4-3 and TRBJ1-1; no clear D. This TCR derives from a human donor with melanoma. CDR3 in amino acids: CASSQDRNTEAFF. The CDR3 bases are TGCGCCAGCAGCCAAGACCGGAACACTGAAGCTTTCTTT.